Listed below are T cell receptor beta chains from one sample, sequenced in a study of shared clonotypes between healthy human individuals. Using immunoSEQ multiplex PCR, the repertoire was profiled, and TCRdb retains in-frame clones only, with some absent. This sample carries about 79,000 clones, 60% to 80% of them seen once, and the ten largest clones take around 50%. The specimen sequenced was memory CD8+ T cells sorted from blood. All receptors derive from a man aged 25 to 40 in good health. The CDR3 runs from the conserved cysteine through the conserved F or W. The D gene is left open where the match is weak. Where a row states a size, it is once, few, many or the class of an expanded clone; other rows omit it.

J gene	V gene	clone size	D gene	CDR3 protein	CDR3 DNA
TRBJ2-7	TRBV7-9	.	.	CASSMKGDYEQYF	TGTGCCAGCAGCATGAAAGGAGACTACGAGCAGTACTTC
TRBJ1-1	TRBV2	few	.	CASSRGGDTEAFF	TGTGCCAGCAGTAGAGGCGGAGACACTGAAGCTTTCTTT
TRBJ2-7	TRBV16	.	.	CASSQLDLGRSYEQYF	TGTGCCAGCAGCCAATTGGACCTGGGCAGGTCCTACGAGCAGTACTTC
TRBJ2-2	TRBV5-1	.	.	CASSLDALLNSAGELFF	TGCGCCAGCAGCTTGGACGCCCTATTGAATTCGGCCGGGGAGCTGTTTTTT
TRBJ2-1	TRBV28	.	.	CASSFGGSSYNEQFF	TGTGCCAGCAGTTTCGGCGGGTCTTCCTACAATGAGCAGTTCTTC
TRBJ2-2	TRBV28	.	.	CASSLGRSGSTGELFF	TGTGCCAGCAGTTTAGGGCGGTCTGGGAGCACCGGGGAGCTGTTTTTT
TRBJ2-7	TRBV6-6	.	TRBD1	CASRWTGGDEQYF	TGTGCCAGCAGATGGACAGGGGGCGACGAGCAGTACTTC
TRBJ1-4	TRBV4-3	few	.	CASSQDRPDSTSVVNEKLFF	TGCGCCAGCAGCCAAGATAGGCCTGACAGTACAAGCGTCGTTAATGAAAAACTGTTTTTT
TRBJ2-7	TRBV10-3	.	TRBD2	CAISEGLADPRLDEQYF	TGTGCCATCAGTGAGGGACTAGCGGACCCTCGTCTTGACGAGCAGTACTTC
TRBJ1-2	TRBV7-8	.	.	CASSLMAGANYGYTF	TGTGCCAGCAGCTTAATGGCGGGTGCTAACTATGGCTACACCTTC
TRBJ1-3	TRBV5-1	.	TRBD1	CASSLQGFGNTIYF	TGCGCCAGCAGCCTACAGGGGTTCGGAAACACCATATATTTT
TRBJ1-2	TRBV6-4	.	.	CASSFGALYGYTF	TGTGCCAGCAGTTTTGGGGCCCTCTATGGCTACACCTTC
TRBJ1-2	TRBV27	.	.	CASSLSTGQGYTF	TGTGCCAGCAGTTTATCGACAGGACAAGGCTACACCTTC
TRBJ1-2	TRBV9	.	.	CASSAKPYGYTF	TGTGCCAGCAGCGCGAAGCCGTATGGCTACACCTTC
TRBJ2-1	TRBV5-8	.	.	CASSLVFGSYEQFF	TGTGCCAGCAGCTTGGTGTTCGGGTCCTATGAGCAGTTCTTC
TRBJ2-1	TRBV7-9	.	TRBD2	CASYTSGSSYNEQFF	TGTGCCAGCTATACTAGCGGGAGTTCCTACAATGAGCAGTTCTTC
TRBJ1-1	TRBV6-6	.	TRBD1	CASRNGDRVNTEAFF	TGTGCCAGCAGGAATGGGGACAGGGTGAACACTGAAGCTTTCTTT
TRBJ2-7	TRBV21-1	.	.	CASSVPMGTGYSEQYF	TGTGCCAGCAGCGTCCCCATGGGGACAGGGTACTCCGAGCAGTACTTC
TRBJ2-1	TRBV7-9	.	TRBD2	CASSPKPIKAGGANEQFF	TGTGCCAGCAGCCCCAAACCCATCAAAGCGGGAGGGGCGAATGAGCAGTTCTTC
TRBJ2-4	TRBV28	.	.	CASSLRGLADAKNIQYF	TGTGCCAGCAGTTTGAGGGGGCTAGCGGACGCCAAAAACATTCAGTACTTC
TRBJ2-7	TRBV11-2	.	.	CASSSENSYEQYF	TGTGCCAGCAGCTCCGAGAATTCCTACGAGCAGTACTTC
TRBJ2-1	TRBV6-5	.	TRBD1	CASSDRVYNEQFF	TGTGCCAGCAGTGACAGGGTCTACAATGAGCAGTTCTTC
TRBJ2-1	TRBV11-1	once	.	CASSQSRYNEQFF	TGTGCCAGCAGCCAGTCAAGATACAATGAGCAGTTCTTC
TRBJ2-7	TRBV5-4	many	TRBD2	CASSFGRTSGDEQYF	TGTGCCAGCAGCTTTGGGCGGACTAGCGGAGACGAGCAGTACTTC
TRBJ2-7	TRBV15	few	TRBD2	CATLAGGSYEQYF	TGTGCCACACTAGCGGGAGGCTCCTACGAGCAGTACTTC
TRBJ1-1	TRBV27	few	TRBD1	CASSLSTGAEAFF	TGTGCCAGCAGTTTATCTACAGGGGCTGAAGCTTTCTTT
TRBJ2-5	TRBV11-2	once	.	CASSLDLGGLLAETQYF	TGTGCCAGCAGCTTAGATTTGGGGGGGCTTTTGGCGGAGACCCAGTACTTC
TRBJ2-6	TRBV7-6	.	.	CASRKEDGSSGANVLTF	TGTGCCAGCAGAAAAGAGGACGGAAGCTCTGGGGCCAACGTCCTGACTTTC
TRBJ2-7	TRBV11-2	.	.	CASNFLPGEQYF	TGTGCCAGCAACTTTCTCCCCGGCGAGCAGTACTTC
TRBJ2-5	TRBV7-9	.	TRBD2	CASSFIAGEGELGETQYF	TGTGCCAGCAGCTTTATAGCGGGAGAGGGGGAGTTAGGAGAGACCCAGTACTTC